What follows are 32 T cell receptor beta chains derived from one specimen sequenced in a study of T cell responses to AZD1222 COVID-19 vaccine. Sequencing used immunoSEQ multiplex PCR; TCRdb keeps in-frame clones, though not all of them. There are approximately 140,000 clones in the sample; 91% occur only once, and approximately 3.8% lies in the top ten. The sequences come from peripheral blood, collected 28 days after the second AZD1222 dose. These receptors were taken from an adult who received the AZD1222 COVID-19 vaccine.

The chain employs TRBV7-3 and TRBJ2-2, with 14 bases matching TRBD2. This CDR3 comprises 19 residues. The germline gives CDR1 SGHTA, CDR2 FQGTGA. After removal of 3 bases from V and 2 bases from J, the junction contained 8 bases not matched to a gene. Written as DNA, the CDR3 is TGTGCCAGCAGCTTTGGCGGACTAGCGGGAGGCCGTAACACCGGGGAGCTGTTTTTT. Amino acids: CASSFGGLAGGRNTGELFF.

The rearrangement uses TRBV11-2 and TRBJ1-1; no definite D call. Trimming left V 0 bases short and J 2 bases short, with 4 bases between. The CDR3 length is 13 residues. The germline V gene has CDR1 SGHAT and CDR2 FQNNGV. The CDR3 DNA follows: TGTGCCAGCAGCTTAGATCGTAACACTGAAGCTTTCTTT. Protein: CASSLDRNTEAFF. Together with reference TRBV11-2 and TRBJ1-1, the CDR3 gives the full variable domain: EAGVAQSPRYKIIEKRQSVAFWCNPISGHATLYWYQQILGQGPKLLIQFQNNGVVDDSQLPKDRFSAERLKGVDSTLKIQPAKLEDSAVYLCASSLDRNTEAFFGQGTRLTVV.

The genes are TRBV30 and TRBJ1-1, with D unresolved. From germline, CDR1 is GTSNPN and CDR2 SVGIG (reference sequence). This CDR3 comprises 13 residues. Trimming removed 2 bases from V and 0 bases from J, with 7 bases in between. In nucleotides, the CDR3 is TGTGCCTGGAGTCCCACAGTGAACACTGAAGCTTTCTTT. Translating it yields CAWSPTVNTEAFF.

The table lists this clone with a count of one. The rearrangement uses TRBV9 and TRBJ2-4; 9 bases match TRBD2. Germline-derived CDR1 and CDR2 are SGDLS and YYNGEE. CDR3 length equals 15 residues. V dropped 0 bases and J dropped 5; count of bases not matched to a gene: 3. CDR3 bases: TGTGCCAGCAGCGTAGGCGCGGGGGGGCAAAACATTCAGTACTTC. Its protein is CASSVGAGGQNIQYF.

The chain joins TRBV15 to TRBJ2-3; D uncertain. The CDR3 runs to 13 residues. CDR1 is LNHNV and CDR2 is YYDKDF in the germline V gene (reference sequence). Trimming shortened V by 6 bases and J by 5 bases, and 12 bases separated the two germline ends. The CDR3 protein is CATRRRNGDTQYF. The CDR3, as DNA: TGTGCCACCAGGCGGCGGAATGGAGATACGCAGTATTTT. Based on the CDR3 plus reference TRBV15 and TRBJ2-3, the full variable domain is DAMVIQNPRYQVTQFGKPVTLSCSQTLNHNVMYWYQQKSSQAPKLLFHYYDKDFNNEADTPDNFQSRRPNTSFCFLDIRSPGLGDTAMYLCATRRRNGDTQYFGPGTRLTVL.

The chain employs TRBV18 and TRBJ1-1, with D possibly matching TRBD1 (6 bases). V shed 4 bases and J shed 2 bases, with 8 bases lying between them. In germline, CDR1 is KGHSH, CDR2 LQKENI. The CDR3 has 13 residues. The DNA for the CDR3 is TGTGCCAGCTCACGGACAGCCAACACTGAAGCTTTCTTT. This translates into CASSRTANTEAFF.

The J gene is TRBJ1-2, the V gene TRBV6-5, with 12 bases aligning to TRBD1. Germline V CDR1 and CDR2: MNHEY, SVGAGI. Trimming at V came to 2 bases and at J to 7 bases, leaving 5 bases not matched to a gene. This CDR3 is built from 15 residues. The CDR3 loop reads CASSYLGQGALGYTF. For the CDR3, the DNA is TGTGCCAGCAGTTACCTGGGACAGGGGGCGCTTGGCTACACCTTC.

This clone was observed a few times. This rearrangement joins TRBV6-5 to TRBJ2-5; a weak D match, TRBD2 (5 bases). Trimming stripped 6 bases from V and 2 bases from J, with 10 bases between. There are 13 residues in the CDR3. Germline V gene sequence: CDR1 MNHEY, CDR2 SVGAGI. The CDR3 loop reads CASSLLGQETQYF. The CDR3 DNA reads as TGTGCCAGCAGCCTACTAGGGCAAGAGACCCAGTACTTC.

This clone occurred once. The chain links TRBV7-9 to TRBJ2-3; TRBD1 matches 10 bases. The V gene's germline CDR1 is SEHNR and CDR2 FQNEAQ (reference sequence). This CDR3 is built from 16 residues. The trim removed 3 bases at V and 0 bases at J, leaving 3 bases unmatched. The CDR3 protein is CASSLGQGPSTDTQYF. CDR3 in DNA: TGTGCCAGCAGCTTGGGACAGGGGCCTAGCACAGATACGCAGTATTTT.

This clone was detected only once. The V call is TRBV3-1 (or the pseudogene TRBV3-2), the J call TRBJ2-7, with 7 bases matching TRBD2. V lost 1 base and J lost 4; bases outside the gene matches: 13. Germline V gene sequence: CDR1 LGHDT, CDR2 YNNKEL (reference sequence). CDR3 size: 17 residues. CDR3 sequence reads: CASSQGLSAGDRYEQYF. CDR3 nucleotide sequence: TGTGCCAGCAGCCAAGGTTTATCGGCGGGAGATAGGTACGAGCAGTACTTC.

The V and J genes are TRBV7-6 and TRBJ1-5; D is perhaps TRBD1 (6 bases). The length of the CDR3 is 18 residues. The V and J ends lost 2 bases and 1 base respectively, with 18 bases between them. Germline CDR1 and CDR2: SGHVS and FNYEAQ. The CDR3 nucleotides are TGTGCCAGCAGCTTATCCCCTCTTCGGGGGGCGAGCAATCAGCCCCAGCATTTT. It codes for CASSLSPLRGASNQPQHF.

This clone was observed a few times. The rearrangement joins TRBV7-6 to TRBJ1-5, with a tentative D call TRBD1 (5 bases). V lost 1 base and J 5 bases, leaving 12 bases between the germline ends. The CDR3 totals 15 residues. Germline CDR1 is SGHVS and CDR2 is FNYEAQ. The DNA of the CDR3 is TGTGCCAGCAGCTTAGAGGAGGGGTTCTATCAGCCCCAGCATTTT. Encoded protein: CASSLEEGFYQPQHF.

As for this clone: A junction boundary mismatches the germline segment, possibly from a read error. The rearrangement joins TRBV3-1 (or the pseudogene TRBV3-2) to TRBJ1-3; maybe TRBD1 (5 bases). CDR3 length: 16 residues. Germline values: CDR1 LGHDT, CDR2 YNNKEL (reference sequence). The CDR3 DNA reads as TGTGCCCGCAGCGCCGGGGGGGGTACTCATGGAAACACCATATATTTT. Translating it yields CARSAGGGTHGNTIYF.

The chain is built from TRBV6-4 and TRBJ2-3, with TRBD2 matching 10 bases. J gave up 4 bases and V 0 bases, and 4 bases lay outside the gene matches. The CDR3 runs to 16 residues. Germline V gene data show CDR1 as MRHNA and CDR2 as SNTAGT. Here the CDR3 DNA reads TGTGCCAGCAGTGACTCTAGCGGGGGGTCCCCAGATACGCAGTATTTT. This gives the protein CASSDSSGGSPDTQYF.

The chain employs TRBV6-2 or TRBV6-3 and TRBJ1-2; 9 nucleotides match TRBD1. J was trimmed by 7 bases and V by 2 bases; bases with no gene match: 8. Germline CDR1 reads MNHEY; CDR2 reads SVGEGT. The CDR3 extends over 15 amino acids. The CDR3 DNA sequence: TGTGCCAGCAGTTACCCCCCGGACAGGGGCAGTGGCTACACCTTC. The encoded protein is CASSYPPDRGSGYTF.

The chain links TRBV3-1 (or the pseudogene TRBV3-2) to TRBJ1-1, with D possibly matching TRBD1 (5 bases). Germline values: CDR1 LGHDT, CDR2 YNNKEL (reference sequence). The CDR3 length is 12 residues. The CDR3 is CATGGMNTEAFF. The CDR3 DNA reads as TGTGCTACCGGGGGAATGAACACTGAAGCTTTCTTT.

The CDR3 spells CASSLEGRAVDTEAFF. DNA for the CDR3: TGCGCCAGCAGCTTGGAGGGACGGGCAGTGGACACTGAAGCTTTCTTT. The chain links TRBV5-1 to TRBJ1-1; a possible D gene is TRBD1 (5 bases). Germline values: CDR1 SGHRS, CDR2 YFSETQ. This CDR3 has 16 amino acids. V was clipped by 0 bases and J by 3 bases, with 15 bases between them.

The V gene is TRBV30, the J gene TRBJ2-7; possible D gene TRBD1, 6 bases. This CDR3 has 13 amino acids. V shed 2 bases and J shed 2 bases, with 10 bases lying between them. Germline V CDR1 and CDR2: GTSNPN, SVGIG (reference sequence). Here the CDR3 reads CAWSHRVPYEQYF. The CDR3 DNA reads TGTGCCTGGAGTCACAGGGTCCCCTACGAGCAGTACTTC.

The V call is TRBV5-6, the J call TRBJ2-7, with a weak D call TRBD1 (6 bases). The V and J ends lost 2 bases and 0 bases respectively, with 12 bases between them. From germline, CDR1 is SGHDT and CDR2 YYEEEE. The CDR3 sequence is 15 residues long. CDR3 nucleotides: TGTGCCAGCAGCTTCGGACAGCTGTACTCCTACGAGCAGTACTTC. It yields the protein CASSFGQLYSYEQYF.

V and J are TRBV14 and TRBJ2-1, with 9 bases that match TRBD2. CDR1 and CDR2 from the germline V gene are SGHDN and FVKESK. The V gene end was trimmed by 0 bases and the J gene end by 4 bases; junction bases not matched to a gene: 4. This CDR3 region has 16 residues. The chain's CDR3 is CASSQDLLAGYNEQFF. The CDR3 DNA sequence: TGTGCCAGCAGCCAAGATCTGCTAGCGGGGTACAATGAGCAGTTCTTC. Filled out from reference TRBV14 and TRBJ2-1, the complete variable domain reads EAGVTQFPSHSVIEKGQTVTLRCDPISGHDNLYWYRRVMGKEIKFLLHFVKESKQDESGMPNNRFLAERTGGTYSTLKVQPAELEDSGVYFCASSQDLLAGYNEQFFGPGTRLTVL.

The chain is built from TRBV11-3 and TRBJ2-1; possibly TRBD1 or TRBD2 for D (5 bases each). The CDR3 contains 14 residues. V was pared by 1 base and J by 5 bases, with 9 bases between. Germline lookup yields CDR1 SGHNT and CDR2 YENEEA. The CDR3 here is CASSLGDPNNEQFF. In nucleotides, the CDR3 is TGTGCCAGCAGCTTAGGGGACCCCAACAATGAGCAGTTCTTC.

The chain links TRBV6-4 to TRBJ2-1, with 7 positions matching TRBD2. J was trimmed by 6 bases and V by 3 bases; bases with no gene match: 5. The CDR3 sequence is 14 residues long. In germline, CDR1 is MRHNA, CDR2 SNTAGT. The CDR3 nucleotides read TGTGCCAGCAGTGATAGCTCGGGGGGCAATGAGCAGTTCTTC. It yields the protein CASSDSSGGNEQFF.

The V call is TRBV7-2, the J call TRBJ1-2; 7 bases map to TRBD1. V lost 1 base, J lost 8 bases, and 10 bases stayed unmatched. The CDR3 is made up of 15 amino acids. Germline V gene sequence: CDR1 SGHTA, CDR2 FQGNSA. CDR3 loop: CASSLVRGHWSGYTF. The CDR3 DNA sequence: TGTGCCAGCAGCTTAGTAAGGGGGCATTGGTCCGGCTACACCTTC.

The rearrangement links TRBV10-3 to TRBJ1-1, with no clear D. This CDR3 has 13 residues. Germline CDR1 and CDR2: ENHRY and SYGVKD. V dropped 0 bases and J dropped 6 bases, with 8 bases sitting between them. CDR3 coding DNA: TGTGCCATCAGTGAGTCGGCGCGTCCTGAAGCTTTCTTT. Its protein is CAISESARPEAFF.

The J gene is TRBJ1-2, the V gene TRBV29-1; D gene uncertain. The germline V and J ends were trimmed by 6 bases and 2 bases, with 7 bases remaining between them. CDR1 SQVTM and CDR2 ANQGSEA come from the germline V gene. The CDR3 is 11 residues long. The CDR3 reads CSVSENYGYTF. The CDR3 nucleotides read TGCAGCGTATCGGAGAACTATGGCTACACCTTC.

CDR3 sequence reads: CASSPLGGFGDTIYF. Here the CDR3 DNA reads TGTGCCAGCAGCCCCTTGGGGGGGTTCGGGGACACCATATATTTT. The chain is built from TRBV25-1 and TRBJ1-3, with a possible D match to TRBD1 (5 bases). CDR3 length: 15 amino acids. Between the trimmed V and J ends, which lost 6 bases and 8 bases, there was a span of 20 bases. CDR1 MGHDK and CDR2 SYGVNS come from the germline V gene.

The CDR3 nucleotides are TGTGCCAGCAGCTTGGTCGGGGACCCAAACACCGGGGAGCTGTTTTTT. Protein product: CASSLVGDPNTGELFF. The J gene is TRBJ2-2, the V gene TRBV7-7, with D tentatively TRBD1 or TRBD2 (5 bases each). The germline V gene has CDR1 SSHAT and CDR2 FNYEAQ (reference sequence). The V and J ends lost 3 bases and 2 bases respectively, with 13 bases between them. The CDR3 contains 16 residues. Full variable domain (remainder filled in from reference TRBV7-7 and TRBJ2-2): GAGVSQSPRYKVTKRGQDVTLRCDPISSHATLYWYQQALGQGPEFLTYFNYEAQPDKSGLPSDRFSAERPEGSISTLTIQRTEQRDSAMYRCASSLVGDPNTGELFFGEGSRLTVL.

The chain carries TRBV3-1 (or the pseudogene TRBV3-2) and TRBJ2-5, with D unclear. Trimming stripped 1 base from V and 2 bases from J, with 5 bases between. CDR1 is LGHDT, CDR2 YNNKEL, per germline (reference sequence). This CDR3 contains 13 residues. The CDR3 loop is CASSQGAQETQYF. CDR3 bases: TGTGCCAGCAGCCAAGGTGCTCAAGAGACCCAGTACTTC.

The chain employs TRBV19 and TRBJ1-4; D uncertain. This CDR3 comprises 16 residues. Between the trimmed V and J ends, which lost 1 base and 5 bases, there was a span of 14 bases. Looked up from germline, CDR1 is LNHDA and CDR2 is SQIVND (reference sequence). CDR3 nucleotide sequence: TGTGCCAGTAGTATAGCCTGGAACAGAGGGAATGAAAAACTGTTTTTT. Translating it yields CASSIAWNRGNEKLFF.

This chain connects TRBV14 to TRBJ1-2, with D perhaps matching TRBD1 (6 bases). This CDR3 is 13 amino acids long. Per the germline V gene, CDR1 is SGHDN and CDR2 is FVKESK. The V gene lost 2 bases and the J gene lost 2 bases, with 6 bases spanning the gap. The DNA of the CDR3 is TGTGCCAGCAGCCAACAGGGGAACTATGGCTACACCTTC. Protein sequence: CASSQQGNYGYTF.

The CDR3 DNA follows: TGTGCCAGCAGTTTTCATAGCGCTAACGAGCAGTACTTC. Its protein product is CASSFHSANEQYF. J is TRBJ2-7 and V is TRBV12-3 or TRBV12-4; possibly TRBD2 for D (5 bases). Trimming shortened V by 3 bases and J by 5 bases, and 11 bases separated the two germline ends. This CDR3 is built from 13 residues.

The chain recombines TRBV7-9 with TRBJ2-1, with a weak D call TRBD2 (6 bases). Germline loops: CDR1 SEHNR, CDR2 FQNEAQ (reference sequence). The CDR3 spans 16 residues. Trimming shortened V by 5 bases and J by 5 bases, and 19 bases separated the two germline ends. CDR3 bases: TGTGCCAGCAGCCCAAGGAGGGGAGGATTCGACAATGAGCAGTTCTTC. This gives the protein CASSPRRGGFDNEQFF.